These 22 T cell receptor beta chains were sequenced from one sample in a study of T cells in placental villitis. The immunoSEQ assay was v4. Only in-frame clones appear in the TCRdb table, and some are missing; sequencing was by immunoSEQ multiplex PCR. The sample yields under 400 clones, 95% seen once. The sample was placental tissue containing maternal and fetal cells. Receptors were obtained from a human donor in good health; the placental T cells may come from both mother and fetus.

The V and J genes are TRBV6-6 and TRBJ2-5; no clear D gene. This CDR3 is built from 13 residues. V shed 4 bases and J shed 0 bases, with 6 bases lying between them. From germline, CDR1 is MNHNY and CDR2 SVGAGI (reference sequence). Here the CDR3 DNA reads TGTGCCAGCAGTTCTGAGGACCAAGAGACCCAGTACTTC. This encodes CASSSEDQETQYF.

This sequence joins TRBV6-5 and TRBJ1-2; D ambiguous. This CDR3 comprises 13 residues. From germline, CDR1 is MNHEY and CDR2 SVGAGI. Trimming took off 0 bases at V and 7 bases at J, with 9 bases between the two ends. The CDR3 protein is CASSYSRGLGYTF. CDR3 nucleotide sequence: TGTGCCAGCAGTTACTCGCGAGGGCTTGGCTACACCTTC.

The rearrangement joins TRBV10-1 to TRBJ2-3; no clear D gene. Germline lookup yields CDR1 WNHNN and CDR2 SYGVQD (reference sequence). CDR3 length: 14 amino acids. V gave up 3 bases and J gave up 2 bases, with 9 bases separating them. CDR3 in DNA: TGCGCCAGCAGTGATGGCAGCCTCACAGATACGCAGTATTTT. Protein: CASSDGSLTDTQYF.

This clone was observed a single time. CDR3 in DNA: TGTGCCAGCAGTAGCCCCGTCCGAGGCGCGACCGGGGAGCTGTTTTTT. Encoded protein: CASSSPVRGATGELFF. The rearrangement joins TRBV6-6 to TRBJ2-2, with unresolved D. CDR1 is MNHNY, CDR2 SVGAGI, per germline (reference sequence). The CDR3 is 16 residues long. V shed 5 bases and J shed 5 bases, with 18 bases lying between them.

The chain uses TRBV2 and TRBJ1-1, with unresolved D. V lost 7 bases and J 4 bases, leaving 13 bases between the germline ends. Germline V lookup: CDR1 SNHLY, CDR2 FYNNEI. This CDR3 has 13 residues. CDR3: CASNKGAGTEAFF. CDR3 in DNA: TGTGCCAGCAATAAGGGAGCGGGCACTGAAGCTTTCTTT.

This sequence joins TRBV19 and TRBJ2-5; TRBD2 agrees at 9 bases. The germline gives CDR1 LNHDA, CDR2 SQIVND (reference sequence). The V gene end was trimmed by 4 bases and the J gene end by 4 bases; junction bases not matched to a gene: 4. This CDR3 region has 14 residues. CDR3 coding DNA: TGTGCCAGTAGTAGCGGGAGGGCCCGAGAGACCCAGTACTTC. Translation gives CASSSGRARETQYF. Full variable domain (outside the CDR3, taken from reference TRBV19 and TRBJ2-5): DGGITQSPKYLFRKEGQNVTLSCEQNLNHDAMYWYRQDPGQGLRLIYYSQIVNDFQKGDIAEGYSVSREKKESFPLTVTSAQKNPTAFYLCASSSGRARETQYFGPGTRLLVL.

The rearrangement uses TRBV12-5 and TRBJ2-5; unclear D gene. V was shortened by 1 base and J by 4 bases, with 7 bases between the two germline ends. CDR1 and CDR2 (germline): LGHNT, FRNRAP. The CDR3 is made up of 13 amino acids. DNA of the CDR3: TGTGCTAGTGGTTTGGCTAACGCAGAGACCCAGTACTTC. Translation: CASGLANAETQYF.

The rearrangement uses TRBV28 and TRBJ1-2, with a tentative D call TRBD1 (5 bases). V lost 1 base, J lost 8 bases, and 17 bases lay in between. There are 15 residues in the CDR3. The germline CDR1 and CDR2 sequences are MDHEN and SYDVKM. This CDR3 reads CASSLFVEGRSGYTF. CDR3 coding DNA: TGTGCCAGCAGTTTATTTGTCGAGGGGCGTTCGGGCTACACCTTC.

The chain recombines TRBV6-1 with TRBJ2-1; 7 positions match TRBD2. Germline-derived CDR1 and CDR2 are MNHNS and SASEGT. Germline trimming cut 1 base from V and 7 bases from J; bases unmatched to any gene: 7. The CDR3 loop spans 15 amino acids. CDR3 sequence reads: CASSEGSQGGNEQFF. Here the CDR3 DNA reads TGTGCCAGCAGTGAAGGGAGCCAGGGAGGGAATGAGCAGTTCTTC.

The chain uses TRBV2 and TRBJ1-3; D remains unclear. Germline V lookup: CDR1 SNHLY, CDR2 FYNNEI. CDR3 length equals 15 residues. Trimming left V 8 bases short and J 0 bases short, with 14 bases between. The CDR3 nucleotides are TGTGCCAGCCAGCCGGTGGGTGACTCTGGAAACACCATATATTTT. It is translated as CASQPVGDSGNTIYF.

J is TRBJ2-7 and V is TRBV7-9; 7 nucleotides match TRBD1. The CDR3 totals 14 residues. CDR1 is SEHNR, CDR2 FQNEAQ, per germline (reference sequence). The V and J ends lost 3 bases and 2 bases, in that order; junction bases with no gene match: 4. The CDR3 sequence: CASSLTGTAYEQYF. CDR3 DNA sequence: TGTGCCAGCAGCTTGACCGGGACAGCCTACGAGCAGTACTTC.

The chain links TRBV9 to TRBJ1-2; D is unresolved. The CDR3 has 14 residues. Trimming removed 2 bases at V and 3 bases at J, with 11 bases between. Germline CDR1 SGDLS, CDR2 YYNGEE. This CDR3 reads CASSVFFGDYGYTF. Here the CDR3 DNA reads TGTGCCAGCAGCGTTTTTTTTGGGGACTATGGCTACACCTTC.

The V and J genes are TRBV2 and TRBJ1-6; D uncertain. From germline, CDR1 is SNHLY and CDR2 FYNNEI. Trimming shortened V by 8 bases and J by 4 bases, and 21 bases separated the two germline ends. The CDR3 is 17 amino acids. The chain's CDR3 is CASAFRGLLGYNSPLHF. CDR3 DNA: TGTGCCAGCGCATTCCGAGGCCTTCTGGGGTATAATTCACCCCTCCACTTT.

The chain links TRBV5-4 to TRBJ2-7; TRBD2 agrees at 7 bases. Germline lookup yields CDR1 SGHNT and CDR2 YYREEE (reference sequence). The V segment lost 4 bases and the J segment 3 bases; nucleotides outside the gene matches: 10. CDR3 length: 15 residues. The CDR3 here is CASSTGASGYYEQYF. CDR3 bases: TGTGCCAGCAGCACCGGGGCTAGCGGATACTACGAGCAGTACTTC.

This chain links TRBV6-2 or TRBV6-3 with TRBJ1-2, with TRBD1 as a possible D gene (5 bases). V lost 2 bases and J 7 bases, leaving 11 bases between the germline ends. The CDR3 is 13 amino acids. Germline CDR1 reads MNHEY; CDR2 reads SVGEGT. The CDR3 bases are TGTGCCAGCAGTTACGCCGCCCAGGGTGGCTACACCTTC. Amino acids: CASSYAAQGGYTF.

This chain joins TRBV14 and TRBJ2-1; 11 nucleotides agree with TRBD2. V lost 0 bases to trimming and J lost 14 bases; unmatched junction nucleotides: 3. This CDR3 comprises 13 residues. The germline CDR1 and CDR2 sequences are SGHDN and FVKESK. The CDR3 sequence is CASSQDTSGSKFF. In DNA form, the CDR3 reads TGTGCCAGCAGCCAAGATACTAGCGGGAGCAAGTTCTTC. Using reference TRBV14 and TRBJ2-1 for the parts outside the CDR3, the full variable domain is EAGVTQFPSHSVIEKGQTVTLRCDPISGHDNLYWYRRVMGKEIKFLLHFVKESKQDESGMPNNRFLAERTGGTYSTLKVQPAELEDSGVYFCASSQDTSGSKFFGPGTRLTVL.

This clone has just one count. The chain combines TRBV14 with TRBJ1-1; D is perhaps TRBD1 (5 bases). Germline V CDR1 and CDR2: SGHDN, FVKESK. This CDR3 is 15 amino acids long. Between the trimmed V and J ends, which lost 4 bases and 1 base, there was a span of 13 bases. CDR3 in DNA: TGTGCCAGCAGCCTACTATCGGGACCGAACACTGAAGCTTTCTTT. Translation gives CASSLLSGPNTEAFF.

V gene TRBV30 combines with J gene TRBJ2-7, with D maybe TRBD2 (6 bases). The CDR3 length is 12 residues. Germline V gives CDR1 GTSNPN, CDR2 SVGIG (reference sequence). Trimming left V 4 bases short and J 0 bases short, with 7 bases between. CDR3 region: CAWTSDSYEQYF. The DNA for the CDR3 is TGTGCCTGGACTAGCGACTCCTACGAGCAGTACTTC.

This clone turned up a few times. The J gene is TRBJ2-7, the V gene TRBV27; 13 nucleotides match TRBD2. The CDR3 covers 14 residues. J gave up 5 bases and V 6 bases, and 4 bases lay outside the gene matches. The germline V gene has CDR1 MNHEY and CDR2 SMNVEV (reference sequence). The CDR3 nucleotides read TGTGCCAGCAGCTCCGGGACTAGCGGGAACGAGCAGTACTTC. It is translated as CASSSGTSGNEQYF.

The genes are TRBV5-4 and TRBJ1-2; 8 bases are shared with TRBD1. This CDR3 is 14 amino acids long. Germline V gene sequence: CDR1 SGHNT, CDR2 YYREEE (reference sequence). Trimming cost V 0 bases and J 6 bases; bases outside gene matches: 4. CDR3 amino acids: CASSLAQGADGYTF. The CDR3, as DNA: TGTGCCAGCAGCTTGGCTCAGGGGGCTGATGGCTACACCTTC.

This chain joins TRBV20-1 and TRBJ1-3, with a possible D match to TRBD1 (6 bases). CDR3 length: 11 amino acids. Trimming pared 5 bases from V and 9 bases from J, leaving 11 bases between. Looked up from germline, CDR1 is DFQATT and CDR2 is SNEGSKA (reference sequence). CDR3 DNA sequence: TGCAGTGCTTCCCGGGACATCACCATATATTTT. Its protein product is CSASRDITIYF.

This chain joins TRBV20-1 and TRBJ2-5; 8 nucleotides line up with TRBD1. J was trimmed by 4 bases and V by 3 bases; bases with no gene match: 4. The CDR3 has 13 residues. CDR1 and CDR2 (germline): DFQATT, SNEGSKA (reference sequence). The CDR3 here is CSASLGTGETQYF. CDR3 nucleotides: TGCAGTGCTAGTTTAGGGACAGGAGAGACCCAGTACTTC.